The present T cell receptor (beta chain) was sequenced within a study of neurological immune-mediated disorders. Whole-study results and caveats: Repertoires from 18 of 34 multiple sclerosis patients grouped phylogenetically into a related-CDR3 cluster, suggesting a possible signature.

There are many counts of this clonotype. Its target is not known. The CDR3 consists of 15 residues. V lost 1 base, J lost 4 bases, and 3 bases stayed unmatched. The V gene's germline CDR1 is MGHRA and CDR2 YSYEKL. TCRdb independently ran MiXCR on the 5' RACE reads; one entry per CDR3 protein. The repertoire holds 45,000 to 50,000 distinct CDR3 sequences, with just under 4.5% as singletons. V usage is TRBV4-1 and J usage is TRBJ2-1, with TRBD2 matching 8 bases. The sequence came from a woman aged 55-75 years with multiple sclerosis. The sequencing sample was made of PBMCs. CDR3 residues: CASSQASGGYNEQFF. DNA of the CDR3: TGCGCCAGCAGCCAAGCCAGCGGGGGTTACAATGAGCAGTTCTTC.